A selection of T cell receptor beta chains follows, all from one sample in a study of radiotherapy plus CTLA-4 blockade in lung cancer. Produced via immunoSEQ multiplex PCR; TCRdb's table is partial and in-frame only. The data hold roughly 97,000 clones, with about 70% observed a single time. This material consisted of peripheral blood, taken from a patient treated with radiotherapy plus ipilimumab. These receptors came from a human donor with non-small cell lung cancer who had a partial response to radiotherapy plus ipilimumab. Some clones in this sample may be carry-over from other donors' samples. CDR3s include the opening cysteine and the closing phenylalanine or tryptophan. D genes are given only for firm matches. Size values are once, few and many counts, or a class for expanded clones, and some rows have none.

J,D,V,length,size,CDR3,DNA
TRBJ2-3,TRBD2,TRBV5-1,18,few,CASSLANLAGGRTDTQYF,TGCGCCAGCAGCTTGGCGAATCTAGCGGGGGGACGCACAGATACGCAGTATTTT
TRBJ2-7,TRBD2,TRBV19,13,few,CASSSAGEREQYF,TGTGCCAGTAGTTCGGCGGGAGAAAGAGAGCAGTACTTC
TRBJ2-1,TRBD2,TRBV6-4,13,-,CASSVGTSGQQFF,TGTGCCAGCAGTGTAGGGACTAGCGGGCAGCAGTTCTTC
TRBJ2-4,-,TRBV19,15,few,CASSISVGQQNIQYF,TGTGCCAGTAGTATTTCCGTCGGACAGCAAAACATTCAGTACTTC
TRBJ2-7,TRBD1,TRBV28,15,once,CASSLSTGGRNEQYF,TGTGCCAGCAGTTTGTCAACAGGGGGCCGAAACGAGCAGTACTTC
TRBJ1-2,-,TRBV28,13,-,CASSFVRLEGYTF,TGTGCCAGCAGTTTTGTCCGCCTTGAGGGCTACACCTTC
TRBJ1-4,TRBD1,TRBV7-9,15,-,CASSSTGGTNEKLFF,TGTGCCAGCAGCTCCACAGGGGGCACTAATGAAAAACTGTTTTTT
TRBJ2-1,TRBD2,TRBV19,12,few,CAASGSYNEQFF,TGTGCCGCTAGCGGGAGCTACAATGAGCAGTTCTTC
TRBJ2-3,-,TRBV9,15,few,CASSVGVQDSDTQYF,TGTGCCAGCAGCGTAGGGGTCCAGGATTCAGATACGCAGTATTTT
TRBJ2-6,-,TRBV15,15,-,CATSREREGANVLTF,TGTGCCACCAGCAGAGAGCGCGAGGGGGCCAACGTCCTGACTTTC
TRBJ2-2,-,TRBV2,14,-,CASSVLTGTGELFF,TGTGCCAGCAGTGTACTAACAGGGACCGGGGAGCTGTTTTTT
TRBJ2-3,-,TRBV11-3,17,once,CASSLGGIRITRDTQYF,TGTGCCAGCAGCTTAGGAGGGATACGAATCACTCGGGATACGCAGTATTTT
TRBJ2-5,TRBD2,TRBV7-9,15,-,CASSANAGVQETQYF,TGTGCCAGCAGCGCCAACGCGGGGGTCCAAGAGACCCAGTACTTC
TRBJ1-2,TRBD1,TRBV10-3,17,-,CAIRPGQGDGNNYGYTF,TGTGCCATCAGGCCGGGACAGGGGGATGGTAATAACTATGGCTACACCTTC
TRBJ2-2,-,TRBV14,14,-,CASSQVTGIGELFF,TGTGCCAGCAGCCAAGTCACGGGGATCGGGGAGCTGTTTTTT
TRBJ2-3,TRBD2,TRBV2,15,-,CASRGRAGAADTQYF,TGTGCCAGCAGGGGGCGAGCGGGAGCGGCAGATACGCAGTATTTT
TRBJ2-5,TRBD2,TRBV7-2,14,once,CASSPGLVQGTQYF,TGTGCCAGCAGCCCAGGACTAGTACAAGGTACCCAGTACTTC
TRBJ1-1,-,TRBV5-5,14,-,CASSLRGDSTEAFF,TGTGCCAGCAGCTTAAGAGGAGACAGCACTGAAGCTTTCTTT
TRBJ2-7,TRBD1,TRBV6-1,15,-,CASSANPGQGYEQYF,TGTGCCAGCAGTGCCAACCCGGGACAGGGGTACGAGCAGTACTTC
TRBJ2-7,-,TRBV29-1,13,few,CSVVGGPSYEQYF,TGCAGCGTTGTCGGGGGGCCCTCCTACGAGCAGTACTTC
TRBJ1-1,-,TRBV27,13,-,CASSDRLNTEAFF,TGTGCCAGCAGCGACAGGTTAAACACTGAAGCTTTCTTT
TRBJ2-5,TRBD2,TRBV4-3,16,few,CASASRRSGGEGTQYF,TGCGCCAGCGCCTCACGGAGAAGCGGGGGCGAAGGCACCCAGTACTTC
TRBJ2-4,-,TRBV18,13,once,CASSPSPENIQYF,TGTGCCAGCTCACCCTCGCCGGAAAACATTCAGTACTTC
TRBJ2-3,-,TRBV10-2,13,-,CASRNPGTDTQYF,TGCGCCAGCAGAAACCCAGGGACAGATACGCAGTATTTT
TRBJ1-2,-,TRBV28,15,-,CASSERGGTNYGYTF,TGTGCCAGCAGTGAACGAGGGGGAACTAACTATGGCTACACCTTC
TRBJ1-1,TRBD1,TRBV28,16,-,CASSSPGTGRGTEAFF,TGTGCCAGCAGTTCTCCCGGGACAGGCCGGGGGACTGAAGCTTTCTTT
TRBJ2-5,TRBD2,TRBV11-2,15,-,CASSFAGGPGETQYF,TGTGCCAGCAGCTTTGCGGGAGGGCCGGGAGAGACCCAGTACTTC
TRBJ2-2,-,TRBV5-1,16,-,CASSLSERGATGELFF,TGCGCCAGCAGCTTGTCCGAGCGAGGAGCCACCGGGGAGCTGTTTTTT
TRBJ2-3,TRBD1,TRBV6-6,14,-,CASKEGGQGDTQYF,TGTGCCAGCAAGGAAGGGGGCCAGGGAGATACGCAGTATTTT
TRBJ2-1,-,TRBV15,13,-,CATSRARRNEQFF,TGTGCCACCAGCAGGGCGAGGAGGAATGAGCAGTTCTTC
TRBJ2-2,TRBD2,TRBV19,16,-,CASSIRLAGDTGELFF,TGTGCCAGTAGTATTCGTCTAGCGGGAGACACCGGGGAGCTGTTTTTT
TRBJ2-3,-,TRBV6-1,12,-,CASRASAHTQYF,TGTGCCAGCAGAGCTAGCGCCCATACGCAGTATTTT
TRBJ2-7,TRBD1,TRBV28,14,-,CTSSRPGTAYEQYF,TGTACCAGCAGTCGCCCCGGGACAGCCTACGAGCAGTACTTC
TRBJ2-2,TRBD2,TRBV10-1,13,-,CASSRGGTGELFF,TGCGCCAGCAGCCGGGGGGGCACCGGGGAGCTGTTTTTT
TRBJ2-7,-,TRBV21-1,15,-,CASSTRQGGKYEQYF,TGTGCCAGCAGCACGCGACAGGGTGGAAAGTACGAGCAGTACTTC
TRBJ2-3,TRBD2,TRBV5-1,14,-,CASSFSGSTDTQYF,TGCGCCAGCAGCTTCAGCGGGAGTACAGATACGCAGTATTTT
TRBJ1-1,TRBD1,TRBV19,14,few,CASSKQGVGTEAFF,TGTGCCAGTAGTAAACAGGGGGTTGGTACTGAAGCTTTCTTT
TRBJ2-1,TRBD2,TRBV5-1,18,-,CASSPGLAGVSAYNEQFF,TGCGCCAGCAGCCCCGGACTAGCGGGAGTGTCAGCCTACAATGAGCAGTTCTTC
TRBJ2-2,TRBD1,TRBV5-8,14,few,CAAQRDRGFGELFF,TGTGCCGCACAACGGGACAGGGGGTTCGGGGAGCTGTTTTTT
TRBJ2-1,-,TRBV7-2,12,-,CASSKANNEQFF,TGTGCCAGCAGCAAAGCCAACAATGAGCAGTTCTTC
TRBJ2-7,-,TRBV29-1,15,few,CSVEAPRGSSYEQYF,TGCAGCGTTGAAGCCCCCAGGGGTTCCTCCTACGAGCAGTACTTC
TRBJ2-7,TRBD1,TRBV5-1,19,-,CASSSRQGPGMLSSYEQYF,TGCGCCAGCAGCTCCAGACAGGGCCCGGGGATGCTGAGCTCCTACGAGCAGTACTTC
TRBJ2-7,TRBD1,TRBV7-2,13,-,CASSSTGNYEQYF,TGTGCCAGCAGCTCGACAGGGAACTACGAGCAGTACTTC
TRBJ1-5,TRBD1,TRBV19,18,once,CASSVRDRVGISNQPQHF,TGTGCCAGTAGTGTTCGGGACAGGGTAGGTATAAGCAATCAGCCCCAGCATTTT
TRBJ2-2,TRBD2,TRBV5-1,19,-,CASSSQRTRLAGSAGELFF,TGCGCCAGCAGCTCGCAAAGAACCAGACTAGCGGGATCGGCCGGGGAGCTGTTTTTT
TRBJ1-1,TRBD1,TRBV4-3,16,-,CASRKGDREGTYEAFF,TGCGCCAGCAGAAAAGGGGACAGGGAAGGGACCTATGAAGCTTTCTTT
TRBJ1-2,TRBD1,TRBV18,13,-,CASSPDRDYGYTF,TGTGCCAGCTCACCGGACAGGGACTATGGCTACACCTTC
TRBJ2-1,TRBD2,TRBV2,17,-,CASLQGGGTRSYNEQFF,TGTGCCAGCCTCCAGGGCGGGGGGACCAGGTCCTACAATGAGCAGTTCTTC
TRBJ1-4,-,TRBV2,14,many,CASNHRSSNEKLFF,TGTGCCAGCAATCACAGATCCTCAAACGAAAAACTGTTTTTT
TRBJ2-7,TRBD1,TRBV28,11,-,CGGRGRYEQYF,TGTGGGGGCAGGGGGCGATACGAGCAGTACTTC
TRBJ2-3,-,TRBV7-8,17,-,CASSSGWQTKSTDTQYF,TGTGCCAGCAGTTCGGGCTGGCAGACTAAGAGCACAGATACGCAGTATTTT
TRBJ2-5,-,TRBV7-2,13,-,CASSLVYGETQYF,TGTGCCAGCAGCTTAGTTTACGGGGAGACCCAGTACTTC
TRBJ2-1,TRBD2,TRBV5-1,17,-,CASSFSTSGGVGNEQFF,TGCGCCAGCAGCTTTTCAACTAGCGGGGGGGTGGGCAATGAGCAGTTCTTC
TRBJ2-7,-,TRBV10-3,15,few,CAISEGGAMTYEQYF,TGTGCCATCAGTGAGGGAGGGGCCATGACCTACGAGCAGTACTTC
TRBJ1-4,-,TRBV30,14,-,CAWSTDRLNEKLFF,TGTGCCTGGAGTACCGACAGGCTGAATGAAAAACTGTTTTTT